These T cell receptor beta chains were read from a single sample in a study of a mutant IDH1 vaccine in newly diagnosed glioma. Assay: immunoSEQ multiplex PCR; the TCRdb copy retains only in-frame clones and omits some. This sample carries about 36,000 clones, 65% to 85% of them seen once, and the ten largest clones take about 8.9%. Their specific antigens are unknown. The sample consisted of PBMCs, taken from a glioma patient whose treatment included an IDH1 peptide vaccine. The receptors come from a man aged 40-55 years with glioma. The CDR3 runs from the conserved cysteine through the conserved F or W. Fields, in order: D gene, J gene, clone size, V gene, CDR3 DNA, CDR3 protein. A D gene is named only where the DNA matches it firmly. Not every row has a clone size; where given, it reads once, few, many or a size class.

d_gene: .; j_gene: TRBJ1-3; abundance: .; v_gene: TRBV15; CDR3nt: TGTGCCACCAGCAGAGATCGAGAGGGGGGAAACACCATATATTTT; CDR3aa: CATSRDREGGNTIYF
d_gene: TRBD2; j_gene: TRBJ2-3; abundance: once; v_gene: TRBV27; CDR3nt: TGTGCCAGCAGTTCCATACCGAGACTAGCGGGGCGCACAGATACGCAGTATTTT; CDR3aa: CASSSIPRLAGRTDTQYF
d_gene: .; j_gene: TRBJ1-2; abundance: .; v_gene: TRBV19; CDR3nt: TGTGCCAGTACGGGACACAACGGTGGCTACACCTTC; CDR3aa: CASTGHNGGYTF
d_gene: .; j_gene: TRBJ2-1; abundance: .; v_gene: TRBV13; CDR3nt: TGTGCCAGCAGAAAATGGGACACCGTTAATGAGCAGTTCTTC; CDR3aa: CASRKWDTVNEQFF
d_gene: .; j_gene: TRBJ1-1; abundance: once; v_gene: TRBV5-1; CDR3nt: TGCGCCAGCAGCGCGGGCAGGGAGCGCACTGAAGCTTTCTTT; CDR3aa: CASSAGRERTEAFF
d_gene: TRBD2; j_gene: TRBJ2-3; abundance: .; v_gene: TRBV11-3; CDR3nt: TGTGCCAGCAGAACCGGGACTAGCGGTTGGTCTAGCACAGATACGCAGTATTTT; CDR3aa: CASRTGTSGWSSTDTQYF
d_gene: TRBD2; j_gene: TRBJ2-1; abundance: .; v_gene: TRBV29-1; CDR3nt: TGCAGCGCCCGGGAGGGGGAGGGGGAGCAGTTCTTC; CDR3aa: CSAREGEGEQFF
d_gene: TRBD1; j_gene: TRBJ1-1; abundance: once; v_gene: TRBV5-4; CDR3nt: TGTGCTAGCAGCGAAACAGGGAGGGGGCACACTGAAGCTTTCTTT; CDR3aa: CASSETGRGHTEAFF
d_gene: .; j_gene: TRBJ1-5; abundance: few; v_gene: TRBV6-4; CDR3nt: TGTGCCAGCAGTGCGCTAGGGGGGGACTTCGTGGAGCCCCAGCATTTT; CDR3aa: CASSALGGDFVEPQHF
d_gene: .; j_gene: TRBJ2-3; abundance: .; v_gene: TRBV5-8; CDR3nt: TGTGCCAGCAGCTTACAGCGGTTAACGCAGTATTTT; CDR3aa: CASSLQRLTQYF
d_gene: .; j_gene: TRBJ2-1; abundance: .; v_gene: TRBV5-6; CDR3nt: TGTGCCAGCAGCTTTGAAAGTATCGGCTCCTACAATGAGCAGTTCTTC; CDR3aa: CASSFESIGSYNEQFF
d_gene: .; j_gene: TRBJ1-4; abundance: .; v_gene: TRBV18; CDR3nt: TGTGCCAGCTCCCAGGACGGACTGAATGAAAAACTGTTTTTT; CDR3aa: CASSQDGLNEKLFF
d_gene: .; j_gene: TRBJ1-4; abundance: .; v_gene: TRBV5-1; CDR3nt: TGCGCCAGCCGCAGGGCGCTATCAGCAACTAATGAAAAACTGTTTTTT; CDR3aa: CASRRALSATNEKLFF